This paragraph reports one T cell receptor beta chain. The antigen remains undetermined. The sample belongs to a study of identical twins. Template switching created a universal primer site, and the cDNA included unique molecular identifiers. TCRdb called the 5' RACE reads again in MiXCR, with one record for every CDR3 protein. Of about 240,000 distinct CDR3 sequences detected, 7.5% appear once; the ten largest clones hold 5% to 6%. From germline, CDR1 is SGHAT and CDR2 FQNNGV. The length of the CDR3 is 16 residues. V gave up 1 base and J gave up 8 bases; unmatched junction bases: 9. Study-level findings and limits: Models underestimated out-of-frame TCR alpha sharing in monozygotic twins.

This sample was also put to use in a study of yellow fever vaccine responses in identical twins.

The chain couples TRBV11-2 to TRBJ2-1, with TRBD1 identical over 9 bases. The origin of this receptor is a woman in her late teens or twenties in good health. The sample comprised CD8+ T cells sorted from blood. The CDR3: CASSLGDRVVPDEQFF. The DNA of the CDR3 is TGTGCCAGCAGCTTAGGGGACAGGGTGGTCCCAGATGAGCAGTTCTTC. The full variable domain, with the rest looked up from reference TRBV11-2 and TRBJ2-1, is EAGVAQSPRYKIIEKRQSVAFWCNPISGHATLYWYQQILGQGPKLLIQFQNNGVVDDSQLPKDRFSAERLKGVDSTLKIQPAKLEDSAVYLCASSLGDRVVPDEQFFGPGTRLTVL.